These T cell receptor beta chains were read from a single sample in a study of blood T cells in healthy people across ages. TCRdb re-called the 5' RACE reads through MiXCR, storing one row per CDR3 protein. The repertoire holds about 730,000 distinct CDR3 sequences, 40% to 45% seen once, with 20% to 25% in the top ten. The material sequenced was blood. The receptor set was obtained from a woman aged 55-69 years in good health. CDR3s include the opening cysteine and the closing phenylalanine or tryptophan. Each record gives: V gene, J gene, clone size, D gene, CDR3 DNA, CDR3 protein. A D gene is named only where the DNA matches it firmly. Size tells how often a clone was seen (once, few, many) or the class of an expanded clone, and some rows leave it out.

v_call: TRBV6-5
j_call: TRBJ2-7
clone_size: few
d_call: NA
cdr3_nt: TGTGCCAGCAGTCAGGCGGGGTCGCCCTCCTACGAGCAGTACTTC
cdr3_aa: CASSQAGSPSYEQYF

v_call: TRBV6-2/TRBV6-3
j_call: TRBJ2-1
clone_size: NA
d_call: NA
cdr3_nt: TGTGCCAGCAGTTACTCGCGGAATAAGCAGTTCTTC
cdr3_aa: CASSYSRNKQFF

v_call: TRBV7-9
j_call: TRBJ2-1
clone_size: few
d_call: TRBD1
cdr3_nt: TGTGCCAGCAGCTTAGGGGCCGGGACAGTATACAATGAGCAGTTCTTC
cdr3_aa: CASSLGAGTVYNEQFF

v_call: TRBV7-2
j_call: TRBJ1-5
clone_size: NA
d_call: TRBD1
cdr3_nt: TGTGCCAGCAGCTTAGACGGGACAGGTTCTAACCAGCCCCAGCATTTT
cdr3_aa: CASSLDGTGSNQPQHF

v_call: TRBV6-6
j_call: TRBJ1-2
clone_size: few
d_call: NA
cdr3_nt: TGTGCCAGCACCAAACCCGGCTATTACCTTAACTATGGCTACACCTTC
cdr3_aa: CASTKPGYYLNYGYTF

v_call: TRBV29-1
j_call: TRBJ1-1
clone_size: few
d_call: NA
cdr3_nt: TGCAGCGTTGTTGGGGCTATGAACACTGAAGCTTTCTTT
cdr3_aa: CSVVGAMNTEAFF

v_call: TRBV29-1
j_call: TRBJ2-7
clone_size: NA
d_call: NA
cdr3_nt: TGCAGCGTTGGACAGAGCCCCTACGAGCAGTACTTC
cdr3_aa: CSVGQSPYEQYF

v_call: TRBV7-9
j_call: TRBJ2-7
clone_size: NA
d_call: TRBD2
cdr3_nt: TGTGCCAGCAGCTTAGGGACTAGCGTCCCCTACGAGCAGTACTTC
cdr3_aa: CASSLGTSVPYEQYF

v_call: TRBV7-8
j_call: TRBJ2-6
clone_size: many
d_call: NA
cdr3_nt: TGTGCCAGCAGCGTACACTCCGGCTCTGGGGCCAACGTCCTGACTTTC
cdr3_aa: CASSVHSGSGANVLTF

v_call: TRBV10-3
j_call: TRBJ2-3
clone_size: NA
d_call: NA
cdr3_nt: TGTGCCATCAGTACAGGGACATTTGGTACGCAGTATTTT
cdr3_aa: CAISTGTFGTQYF

v_call: TRBV7-2
j_call: TRBJ2-5
clone_size: many
d_call: TRBD1
cdr3_nt: TGTGCCAGCAGCCGCCACACAGGGGGCCTCTTCCAAGAGACCCAGTACTTC
cdr3_aa: CASSRHTGGLFQETQYF

v_call: TRBV6-2/TRBV6-3
j_call: TRBJ1-2
clone_size: NA
d_call: NA
cdr3_nt: TGTGCCACCAGTCCCTGGGACTATGGCTACACCTTC
cdr3_aa: CATSPWDYGYTF

v_call: TRBV28
j_call: TRBJ2-5
clone_size: once
d_call: TRBD1
cdr3_nt: TGTGCCAGCACCGGGACAGGGTTATACAATGAGCAGTACTTC
cdr3_aa: CASTGTGLYNEQYF

v_call: TRBV6-2/TRBV6-3
j_call: TRBJ1-5
clone_size: NA
d_call: NA
cdr3_nt: TGTGCCAGCAGGGACAGAAACAATCAGCCCCAGCATTTT
cdr3_aa: CASRDRNNQPQHF

v_call: TRBV5-1
j_call: TRBJ2-5
clone_size: few
d_call: TRBD1
cdr3_nt: TGCGCCAGCAGCCGGACAGGGGGTGCGGAAGAGACCCAGTACTTC
cdr3_aa: CASSRTGGAEETQYF

v_call: TRBV30
j_call: TRBJ1-2
clone_size: NA
d_call: TRBD1
cdr3_nt: TGTGCCTGGAGATTCGGGACAGGGGTCGGCTACACCTTC
cdr3_aa: CAWRFGTGVGYTF

v_call: TRBV14
j_call: TRBJ2-7
clone_size: NA
d_call: NA
cdr3_nt: TGTGCCAGCAGTTTCCAATACGAGCAGTACTTC
cdr3_aa: CASSFQYEQYF

v_call: TRBV10-3
j_call: TRBJ2-2
clone_size: NA
d_call: NA
cdr3_nt: TGTGCCATCAGGGAGGATCCCGGGGAGCTGTTTTTT
cdr3_aa: CAIREDPGELFF

v_call: TRBV20-1
j_call: TRBJ2-1
clone_size: NA
d_call: TRBD2
cdr3_nt: TGCAGTGCTAGGGGACTAGCGGGGGGGCTAAATGAGCAGTTCTTC
cdr3_aa: CSARGLAGGLNEQFF

v_call: TRBV6-5
j_call: TRBJ2-3
clone_size: NA
d_call: NA
cdr3_nt: TGTGCCAGCAGTCAGAATCAGGGAAATTCAGATACGCAGTATTTT
cdr3_aa: CASSQNQGNSDTQYF